A selection of T cell receptor beta chains follows, all from one sample in a study of T cell responses to AZD1222 COVID-19 vaccine. Method: immunoSEQ multiplex PCR; TCRdb's copy keeps in-frame clones and lacks some. The data hold tens of thousands of clones, with approximately 92% observed a single time. The sequencing here drew on peripheral blood, taken on day 0 of AZD1222 vaccination. The receptors were sampled from an adult in good health. The CDR3 runs from the conserved cysteine through the conserved F or W. A D gene is named only where the DNA matches it firmly. Size is stated for part of the rows, as once, few or many counts, or as a class when the clone is expanded.

D: NA; J: TRBJ2-7; size: once; V: TRBV5-1; DNA: TGCGCCAGCAGCTTGGGCTACGAGCAGTACTTC; CDR3: CASSLGYEQYF
D: TRBD1; J: TRBJ2-5; size: NA; V: TRBV29-1; DNA: TGCAGCGCAGGACCCGGGGGACAGGTTGAGACCCAGTACTTC; CDR3: CSAGPGGQVETQYF
D: TRBD2; J: TRBJ2-7; size: NA; V: TRBV28; DNA: TGTGCCAGCACTCAGACTAGCGGGAGGCCCTACGAGCAGTACTTC; CDR3: CASTQTSGRPYEQYF
D: NA; J: TRBJ2-2; size: NA; V: TRBV5-1; DNA: TGCGCCAGCAGCCCTGACCCAGGAGGGGAGCTGTTTTTT; CDR3: CASSPDPGGELFF
D: NA; J: TRBJ1-2; size: NA; V: TRBV28; DNA: TGTGCCAGCAGACAGGGTAACTATGGCTACACCTTC; CDR3: CASRQGNYGYTF
D: NA; J: TRBJ1-5; size: NA; V: TRBV19; DNA: TGTGCCAGTAGTCGGGACATTAGCAATCAGCCCCAGCATTTT; CDR3: CASSRDISNQPQHF
D: NA; J: TRBJ2-3; size: NA; V: TRBV7-2; DNA: TGTGCCAGCAGACCGACAACTAGCACAGATACGCAGTATTTT; CDR3: CASRPTTSTDTQYF
D: NA; J: TRBJ1-1; size: NA; V: TRBV6-5; DNA: TGTGCCAGCAGTCTCCCCCGGGGGAAGGCTGCTGAAGCTTTCTTT; CDR3: CASSLPRGKAAEAFF
D: NA; J: TRBJ1-3; size: NA; V: TRBV3-1/TRBV3-2; DNA: TGTGCCAGCAGCCAAGGGGGTGGGGGAAACACCATATATTTT; CDR3: CASSQGGGGNTIYF
D: TRBD2; J: TRBJ2-7; size: NA; V: TRBV7-9; DNA: TGTGCCAGCAGCTACCGGGGGACTAGGGCCTACGAGCAGTACTTC; CDR3: CASSYRGTRAYEQYF
D: NA; J: TRBJ1-6; size: NA; V: TRBV9; DNA: TGTGCCAGCAGCCCCCGGTTTGTCGGTTCACCCCTCCACTTT; CDR3: CASSPRFVGSPLHF
D: TRBD2; J: TRBJ2-7; size: NA; V: TRBV9; DNA: TGTGCCAGCAGCGTAGGGCTAGCGGGGGGCTACGAGCAGTACTTC; CDR3: CASSVGLAGGYEQYF
D: TRBD2; J: TRBJ2-1; size: NA; V: TRBV7-7; DNA: TGTGCCAGCAGCTTCGGGACTAGCGGCTACAATGAGCAGTTCTTC; CDR3: CASSFGTSGYNEQFF